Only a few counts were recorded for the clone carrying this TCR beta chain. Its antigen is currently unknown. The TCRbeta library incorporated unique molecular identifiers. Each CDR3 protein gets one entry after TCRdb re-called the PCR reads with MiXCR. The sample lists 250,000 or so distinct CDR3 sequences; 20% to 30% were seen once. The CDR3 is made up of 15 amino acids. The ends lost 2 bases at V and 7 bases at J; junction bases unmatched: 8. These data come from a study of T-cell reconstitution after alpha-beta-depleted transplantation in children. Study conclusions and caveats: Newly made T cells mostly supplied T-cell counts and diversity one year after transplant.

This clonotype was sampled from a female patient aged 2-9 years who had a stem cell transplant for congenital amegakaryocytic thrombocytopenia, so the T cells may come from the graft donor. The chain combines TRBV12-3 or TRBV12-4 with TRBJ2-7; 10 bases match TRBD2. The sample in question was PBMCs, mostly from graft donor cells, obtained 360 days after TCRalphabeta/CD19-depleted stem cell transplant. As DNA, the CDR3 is TGTGCCAGCAGTTTATTTGCTAGCGGGGGCGGAGAGCAGTACTTC. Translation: CASSLFASGGGEQYF.